A selection of T cell receptor beta chains follows, all from one sample in a study of T cell responses to AZD1222 COVID-19 vaccine. Assay: immunoSEQ multiplex PCR; the TCRdb copy retains only in-frame clones and omits some. The repertoire holds more than 40,000 clones, with about 92% as singletons. The specimen comprised peripheral blood, sampled 28 days after the second AZD1222 dose. The receptors were sampled from an adult who received the AZD1222 COVID-19 vaccine. CDR3s include the opening cysteine and the closing phenylalanine or tryptophan. The D gene is left open where the match is weak. Size values are once, few and many counts, or a class for expanded clones, and some rows have none.

CDR3 length	V gene	clone size	J gene	D gene	CDR3 protein	CDR3 DNA
17	TRBV4-2	-	TRBJ2-3	TRBD2	CASSQEPSGGFADTQYF	TGTGCCAGCAGCCAAGAGCCTAGCGGGGGGTTCGCAGATACGCAGTATTTT
16	TRBV6-1	-	TRBJ2-1	TRBD1	CASSERRDRGGNEQFF	TGTGCCAGCAGTGAACGCCGGGACAGGGGTGGGAATGAGCAGTTCTTC
17	TRBV9	-	TRBJ2-7	TRBD1	CASSGGTGPASSYEQYF	TGTGCCAGCAGCGGCGGGACAGGGCCCGCCAGTTCCTACGAGCAGTACTTC
16	TRBV18	once	TRBJ1-1	-	CASSPKQATPNTEAFF	TGTGCCAGCTCCCCCAAACAGGCCACCCCGAACACTGAAGCTTTCTTT
15	TRBV7-6	-	TRBJ2-7	-	CASSSQGAGSYEQYF	TGTGCCAGCAGCTCCCAAGGGGCGGGATCCTACGAGCAGTACTTC
16	TRBV7-2	-	TRBJ2-7	TRBD2	CASSAGLAGGLNEQYF	TGTGCCAGCAGCGCGGGACTAGCGGGAGGGTTAAACGAGCAGTACTTC
14	TRBV29-1	-	TRBJ2-7	-	CSVFSPESSYEQYF	TGCAGCGTTTTTTCTCCCGAGAGCTCCTACGAGCAGTACTTC
13	TRBV12-3/TRBV12-4	-	TRBJ1-2	-	CASSPQGNYGYTF	TGTGCCAGCAGTCCACAGGGAAACTATGGCTACACCTTC
15	TRBV4-1	-	TRBJ2-1	-	CASSPTRSSYNEQFF	TGCGCCAGCAGTCCCACCCGAAGCTCCTACAATGAGCAGTTCTTC
14	TRBV30	-	TRBJ1-5	-	CAWSVRGKGQPQHF	TGTGCCTGGAGTGTACGGGGGAAGGGTCAGCCCCAGCATTTT
16	TRBV5-3	-	TRBJ2-5	-	CARSLTERRNQETQYF	TGTGCCAGAAGCTTGACCGAACGACGGAATCAAGAGACCCAGTACTTC
15	TRBV5-8	-	TRBJ1-1	-	CASSLDTRGETEAFF	TGTGCCAGCAGCCTGGACACAAGGGGAGAAACTGAAGCTTTCTTT
13	TRBV6-1	-	TRBJ1-2	-	CASSEGGVYGYTF	TGTGCCAGCAGTGAGGGCGGGGTCTATGGCTACACCTTC
15	TRBV5-4	-	TRBJ1-2	TRBD1	CASSQKTGANYGYTF	TGTGCCAGCAGCCAGAAGACAGGGGCCAACTATGGCTACACCTTC
15	TRBV6-2/TRBV6-3	-	TRBJ2-3	-	CASSYGGRGTDTQYF	TGTGCCAGCAGTTACGGGGGGCGCGGGACAGATACGCAGTATTTT
11	TRBV30	-	TRBJ2-3	-	CAWRLTDTQYF	TGTGCCTGGCGTTTAACAGATACGCAGTATTTT
14	TRBV6-1	-	TRBJ1-2	-	CASSEAMRLFGYTF	TGTGCCAGCAGTGAAGCGATGCGGCTTTTCGGCTACACCTTC
17	TRBV24-1	-	TRBJ2-2	TRBD2	CATSDRGLAGGSGELFF	TGTGCCACCAGTGATCGAGGACTAGCGGGGGGGTCCGGGGAGCTGTTTTTT
16	TRBV7-9	-	TRBJ1-5	-	CASSLGGQNSNQPQHF	TGTGCCAGCAGCTTAGGGGGACAAAATAGCAATCAGCCCCAGCATTTT
12	TRBV12-3/TRBV12-4	-	TRBJ1-1	-	CASSQVMGEAFF	TGTGCCAGCAGTCAGGTTATGGGTGAAGCTTTCTTT
17	TRBV7-2	once	TRBJ1-5	-	CASSLVAAGASRGPQHF	TGTGCCAGCAGCTTAGTAGCGGCAGGGGCGTCCCGGGGGCCCCAGCATTTT
18	TRBV6-2/TRBV6-3	few	TRBJ2-7	TRBD1	CASSYPGTGDWTWYEQYF	TGTGCCAGCAGTTACCCCGGGACAGGGGATTGGACTTGGTACGAGCAGTACTTC
15	TRBV19	-	TRBJ2-3	-	CASRDSVARTDTQYF	TGTGCCAGTAGGGATTCGGTGGCCCGCACAGATACGCAGTATTTT
12	TRBV4-2	-	TRBJ1-3	-	CASSLEGETIYF	TGTGCCAGCAGCCTTGAGGGGGAAACCATATATTTT
14	TRBV6-5	-	TRBJ1-3	-	CASSLSGSGNTIYF	TGTGCCAGCAGTTTATCCGGCTCTGGAAACACCATATATTTT
18	TRBV3-1/TRBV3-2	once	TRBJ2-1	TRBD2	CASSYYMGLAGGYNEQFF	TGTGCCAGCAGCTACTATATGGGACTAGCGGGGGGCTACAATGAGCAGTTCTTC
11	TRBV30	-	TRBJ2-3	-	CAWGHGDTQYF	TGTGCCTGGGGGCATGGAGATACGCAGTATTTT
14	TRBV7-8	-	TRBJ1-5	-	CASSKISRGGPQHF	TGTGCCAGCAGCAAGATATCCAGGGGAGGGCCCCAGCATTTT
16	TRBV4-1	-	TRBJ2-1	TRBD2	CASSPYSGGSYNEQFF	TGCGCCAGCAGCCCGTACTCGGGGGGGTCATACAATGAGCAGTTCTTC
12	TRBV29-1	-	TRBJ1-5	TRBD1	CSVGTGDQPQHF	TGCAGCGTCGGAACAGGGGACCAGCCCCAGCATTTT
15	TRBV29-1	few	TRBJ2-5	TRBD2	CSVQREGSIRETQYF	TGCAGCGTCCAGAGGGAGGGGTCGATTAGAGAGACCCAGTACTTC
16	TRBV7-2	-	TRBJ1-6	TRBD1	CASSPQLGTGGRPLHF	TGTGCCAGCAGCCCTCAGCTAGGGACAGGAGGGAGACCCCTCCACTTT
14	TRBV6-5	-	TRBJ1-1	TRBD1	CASSNRQGRFSAFF	TGTGCCAGCAGTAACCGACAGGGAAGGTTCTCAGCTTTCTTT
15	TRBV7-2	-	TRBJ2-3	-	CASSLAIGTPDTQYF	TGTGCCAGCAGCTTAGCGATCGGGACTCCGGATACGCAGTATTTT
15	TRBV5-5	-	TRBJ1-1	-	CASSLYGGLNTEAFF	TGTGCCAGCAGCTTGTATGGGGGGTTGAACACTGAAGCTTTCTTT
14	TRBV19	-	TRBJ2-7	TRBD1	CASSRSGTGSEQYF	TGTGCCAGTAGTCGATCCGGGACAGGGTCCGAGCAGTACTTC
15	TRBV2	-	TRBJ1-1	-	CASSDGWALGTEAFF	TGTGCCAGCAGTGACGGGTGGGCCTTAGGCACTGAAGCTTTCTTT
11	TRBV28	-	TRBJ1-1	-	CASRGRPEAFF	TGTGCCAGCAGAGGGCGACCTGAAGCTTTCTTT
13	TRBV6-6	-	TRBJ1-1	-	CASSHNKGTEAFF	TGTGCCAGCAGTCACAACAAGGGCACTGAAGCTTTCTTT
16	TRBV11-2	-	TRBJ2-3	TRBD2	CASSSKRGPFTDTQYF	TGTGCCAGCAGCTCCAAGCGGGGGCCCTTCACAGATACGCAGTATTTT
14	TRBV19	once	TRBJ1-4	TRBD1	CASHRGRVSEKLFF	TGTGCCAGTCACAGGGGGCGAGTTAGTGAAAAACTGTTTTTT
15	TRBV2	-	TRBJ2-1	TRBD2	CAISDGLAGRNEQFF	TGTGCCATCTCGGACGGACTAGCGGGGAGAAATGAGCAGTTCTTC
13	TRBV2	-	TRBJ1-1	-	CASRGTRDTEAFF	TGTGCCAGCAGAGGGACTCGGGACACTGAAGCTTTCTTT
16	TRBV3-1/TRBV3-2	-	TRBJ2-3	-	CASSLPGNSGTDTQYF	TGTGCCAGCAGCCTTCCAGGGAATAGCGGCACAGATACGCAGTATTTT
15	TRBV7-2	-	TRBJ2-5	TRBD1	CASSDRGRGEETQYF	TGTGCCAGCAGCGACAGGGGGCGAGGTGAAGAGACCCAGTACTTC
13	TRBV12-3/TRBV12-4	-	TRBJ1-5	-	CASSFNENQPQHF	TGTGCCAGCAGTTTTAACGAGAATCAGCCCCAGCATTTT
19	TRBV7-8	-	TRBJ1-4	TRBD1	CASSLAQGGDWATNEKLFF	TGTGCCAGCAGCTTAGCGCAAGGGGGCGACTGGGCCACTAATGAAAAACTGTTTTTT
16	TRBV5-1	-	TRBJ1-4	-	CASSLAPGGQVTELFF	TGCGCCAGCAGCTTGGCACCCGGGGGGCAGGTGACGGAACTGTTTTTT